This T cell receptor (beta chain) was identified during a study of blood T cell repertoires in COVID-19. Per the germline V gene, CDR1 is LGHNA and CDR2 is YSLEER. The junction had 7 bases not matched to a gene; V was cut back by 1 base and J by 2 bases. The CDR3 is 16 amino acids. Source study methods: Using reference gene primer amplification, nucleated cell counts were estimated. Data came from immunoSEQ multiplex PCR; TCRdb stores just in-frame clones and leaves some out. V, J and clone size reflect that table, while D and trimming were determined from the DNA. The repertoire holds about 74,000 clones, with approximately 85% as singletons.

The sample comprised peripheral blood. V is TRBV4-3 and J is TRBJ1-2; 7 bases align to TRBD1. This sequence was found in a man aged 70 or older with acute or convalescent COVID-19. The CDR3 sequence: CASSQGRTGGNYGYTF. The DNA of the CDR3 is TGCGCCAGCAGCCAAGGCCGGACAGGAGGGAACTATGGCTACACCTTC.